These 8 T cell receptor beta chains were sequenced from one sample in a study of blood T cells in healthy people across ages. It was with a sample-barcoded 5' primer and a J-beta primer mix that a second PCR of roughly 7 to 12 cycles was run. From the 5' RACE reads, TCRdb called clonotypes with MiXCR, one entry per CDR3 protein. The table lists 850,000 to 1,100,000 distinct CDR3 sequences, roughly two fifths of them singletons. The sequencing input was blood. The origin of the receptors is a man between 18 and 29 years old in good health.

The V and J genes are TRBV24-1 and TRBJ2-5; tentative D call: TRBD1 (5 bases). CDR3 size: 15 residues. The germline V gene has CDR1 KGHDR and CDR2 SFDVKD. V shed 3 bases and J shed 11 bases, with 21 bases lying between them. The CDR3: CATSDQGRINNEQYF. DNA for the CDR3: TGTGCCACCAGTGATCAGGGCCGAATAAACAATGAGCAGTACTTC.

V and J are TRBV9 and TRBJ2-7; no clear D. Germline V gene sequence: CDR1 SGDLS, CDR2 YYNGEE. Trimming stripped 2 bases from V and 2 bases from J, with 11 bases between. This CDR3 is 14 amino acids long. For the CDR3, the DNA is TGTGCCAGCAGCGTCTCACACCGAACCTACGAGCAGTACTTC. The encoded protein is CASSVSHRTYEQYF.

About this clonotype: A junction end diverges from the germline sequence, so it may reflect a read error. The chain uses TRBV27 and TRBJ1-2, with D perhaps TRBD1 (5 bases). CDR1 is MNHEY, CDR2 SMNVEV, per germline (reference sequence). CDR3 size: 14 residues. The CDR3 sequence: CASSLSRGYGGCTF. The CDR3 DNA sequence: TGTGCCAGCAGTTTATCGCGGGGGTACGGAGGCTGCACCTTC.

This clonotype was observed a few times. The gene calls are TRBV7-9 and TRBJ2-3, with 8 bases fitting TRBD2. Germline V gene data show CDR1 as SEHNR and CDR2 as FQNEAQ (reference sequence). This CDR3 contains 15 residues. Trimming at V came to 5 bases and at J to 3 bases, leaving 7 bases not matched to a gene. In DNA, the CDR3 is TGTGCCAGCAGCCAGGAGCGGGGGAGGACAGATACGCAGTATTTT. Its translation: CASSQERGRTDTQYF. The variable domain in full, with the rest retrieved from reference TRBV7-9 and TRBJ2-3, is DTGVSQNPRHKITKRGQNVTFRCDPISEHNRLYWYRQTLGQGPEFLTYFQNEAQLEKSRLLSDRFSAERPKGSFSTLEIQRTEQGDSAMYLCASSQERGRTDTQYFGPGTRLTVL.

V and J are TRBV25-1 and TRBJ1-1; no definite D call. Germline-derived CDR1 and CDR2 are MGHDK and SYGVNS. Trimming cost V 10 bases and J 1 base, with 10 bases left between them. The CDR3 length is 12 residues. The CDR3 spells CATQDGNTEAFF. CDR3 sequence (DNA): TGTGCCACCCAGGACGGGAACACTGAAGCTTTCTTT.

This clonotype was observed at least ten times. The CDR3 spells CASSQSPSGGSTDTQYF. DNA of the CDR3: TGCGCCAGCAGCCAGTCTCCGTCAGGGGGAAGCACAGATACGCAGTATTTT. The chain has TRBV4-3 and TRBJ2-3; 7 bases agree with TRBD1. V gave up 3 bases and J gave up 0 bases; unmatched junction bases: 9. Germline lookup yields CDR1 LGHNA and CDR2 YSLEER. CDR3 size: 17 residues.

The chain combines TRBV6-2 or TRBV6-3 with TRBJ1-2; no definite D call. V lost 6 bases and J 7 bases, leaving 9 bases between the germline ends. This CDR3 is 11 amino acids long. Germline loops: CDR1 MNHEY, CDR2 SVGEGT. The CDR3 here is CASRGVGGYTF. The CDR3 DNA is TGTGCCAGCAGAGGTGTGGGTGGCTACACCTTC.

Only a few counts were recorded for this clonotype. This chain connects TRBV29-1 to TRBJ2-5, with D perhaps TRBD2 (6 bases). Germline CDR1 SQVTM, CDR2 ANQGSEA. V was cut by 2 bases and J by 11 bases, with 18 bases left in between. This CDR3 has 13 residues. DNA for the CDR3: TGCAGCGTTGAACTGGCGGGGAAAGATGAGCAGTACTTC. It specifies CSVELAGKDEQYF.